This TCR beta chain came from a study of cytomegalovirus exposure and HLA in healthy donors. Germline values: CDR1 MNHEY, CDR2 SVGAGI. The CDR3 has 15 residues. V shed 5 bases and J 4 bases; nucleotides not matched to a gene: 6. Some clones are missing from TCRdb's copy, which holds only in-frame ones; the method was immunoSEQ multiplex PCR. This table has 200,000 or so clones, around 86% appearing once. Study-wide findings and caveats: The study listed about 150 cytomegalovirus-associated TCR beta chains. High sensitivity and specificity were reportedly achieved when the classifier diagnosed cytomegalovirus status. According to a subsequent analysis, TCR clusters identified in the first cohort showed a tendency to co-occur across the 100 to 150 validation repertoires.

The donors were part of the validation cohort of roughly 110 subjects. That cohort was separate from the first cohort, which comprised about 730 subjects. About this clone itself: Its matching antigen is unknown.

J is TRBJ1-1 and V is TRBV6-5; 11 bases map to TRBD1. Sequences were obtained from PBMCs. This clonotype originated in a woman under 30 in good health and CMV-seropositive. This chain's CDR3 is CASSSSGQGATEAFF. Written as DNA, the CDR3 is TGTGCCAGCAGTAGTTCAGGACAGGGGGCCACTGAAGCTTTCTTT.